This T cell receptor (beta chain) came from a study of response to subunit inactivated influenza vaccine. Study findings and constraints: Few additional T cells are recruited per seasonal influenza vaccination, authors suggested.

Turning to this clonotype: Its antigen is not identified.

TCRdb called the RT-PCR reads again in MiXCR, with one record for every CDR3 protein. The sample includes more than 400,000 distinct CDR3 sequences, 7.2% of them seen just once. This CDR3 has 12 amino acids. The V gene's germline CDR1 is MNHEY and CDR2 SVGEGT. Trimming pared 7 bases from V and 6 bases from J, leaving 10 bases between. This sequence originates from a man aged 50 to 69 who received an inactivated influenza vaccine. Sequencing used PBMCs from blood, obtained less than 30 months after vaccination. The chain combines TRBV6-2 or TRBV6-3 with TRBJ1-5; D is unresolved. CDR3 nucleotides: TGTGCCAGCATGGGAACCCGTCAGCCCCAGCATTTT. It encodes CASMGTRQPQHF.